This is a list of T cell receptor beta chains from one sample in a study of T cell responses to AZD1222 COVID-19 vaccine. This table comes from immunoSEQ multiplex PCR, and its TCRdb copy is limited to in-frame clones, with some not included. The data show roughly 200,000 clones, approximately 90% seen once. This specimen consisted of peripheral blood, obtained 28 days after the second dose of the MenACWY control vaccine. Every receptor here comes from an adult who received the MenACWY meningococcal vaccine as a control. Each CDR3 is given without its conserved first and last residue.

v_call: TRBV20-1
cdr3_aa: SASHRGTRDNYGYT

v_call: TRBV3-1/TRBV3-2
cdr3_aa: ASSRLWGSSGNTGELF

v_call: TRBV7-9
cdr3_aa: ASSLTTGDQPQH

v_call: TRBV9
cdr3_aa: ASSAWTGGGMTDTQY

v_call: TRBV29-1
cdr3_aa: SVVDTSNYGYT

v_call: TRBV5-1
cdr3_aa: ASSLWGTGGLADNEQF

v_call: TRBV4-1
cdr3_aa: ASSQDPPQGAVNTEAF

v_call: TRBV5-6
cdr3_aa: ASSLLGHNSYEQY

v_call: TRBV11-3
cdr3_aa: ASSIGLAGNEQF

v_call: TRBV5-1
cdr3_aa: ASQEGPYEQY

v_call: TRBV5-8
cdr3_aa: ASSLAGLLYGYT

v_call: TRBV24-1
cdr3_aa: ATSRGTEQPQH

v_call: TRBV3-1/TRBV3-2
cdr3_aa: ASSQGNPGTSGRGY

v_call: TRBV7-8
cdr3_aa: ASSPGWDLREKLF

v_call: TRBV3-1/TRBV3-2
cdr3_aa: ASSSRTDKETQY

v_call: TRBV19
cdr3_aa: ASSLQGQGNYGYT

v_call: TRBV24-1
cdr3_aa: ATSDPPRAGKNTEAF

v_call: TRBV7-3
cdr3_aa: ASSLRPAGENEQF

v_call: TRBV7-3
cdr3_aa: ASSVGTGGDSPLH

v_call: TRBV11-2
cdr3_aa: ASSLNPAGVRYNEQF

v_call: TRBV28
cdr3_aa: ASSLFLETQY

v_call: TRBV5-4
cdr3_aa: ASSHEPVPEGKLF

v_call: TRBV7-3
cdr3_aa: ASSSTGSGNTIY

v_call: TRBV10-3
cdr3_aa: AISARLQETQY

v_call: TRBV9
cdr3_aa: ASSKGGEVGNTEAF

v_call: TRBV30
cdr3_aa: AWGPGRGNTEAF

v_call: TRBV5-6
cdr3_aa: ASSPRRKNTGELF

v_call: TRBV15
cdr3_aa: ATSRDGKGYEQY

v_call: TRBV25-1
cdr3_aa: ASSDQWQGSGNTIY

v_call: TRBV2
cdr3_aa: ASSVGQGYEQY

v_call: TRBV28
cdr3_aa: ASSLMGTQQETQY

v_call: TRBV15
cdr3_aa: ATSPGTAYEAF

v_call: TRBV7-2
cdr3_aa: ASWGQSPTGYGYT

v_call: TRBV27
cdr3_aa: ASSFRQGTLH

v_call: TRBV6-9
cdr3_aa: ASSYTGGTEAF

v_call: TRBV7-6
cdr3_aa: ASSQVTHYEQY

v_call: TRBV21-1
cdr3_aa: ASSSGANVLT

v_call: TRBV3-1/TRBV3-2
cdr3_aa: ASSQRGGPTEGGYT

v_call: TRBV29-1
cdr3_aa: SVDGTGAVTEAF

v_call: TRBV12-3/TRBV12-4
cdr3_aa: ASSLSGITEAF

v_call: TRBV5-1
cdr3_aa: ASSLDGGANGNTIY

v_call: TRBV18
cdr3_aa: ASSPLGEYNEQF

v_call: TRBV28
cdr3_aa: ASSLVGRTGEEQY

v_call: TRBV6-5
cdr3_aa: ASSYSNPYYEQY

v_call: TRBV27
cdr3_aa: ASSLKGAGNSPLH

v_call: TRBV3-1/TRBV3-2
cdr3_aa: ASSSLDGANTGELF

v_call: TRBV9
cdr3_aa: ASSLQPGESNEQF

v_call: TRBV6-5
cdr3_aa: ATRQGGEKLF

v_call: TRBV24-1
cdr3_aa: ATSDHQTSGVETQY

v_call: TRBV6-4
cdr3_aa: ASSRDSNQPQH

v_call: TRBV21-1
cdr3_aa: ASSKTRGQPQH

v_call: TRBV19
cdr3_aa: ASSPLTGKYDQPQH

v_call: TRBV19
cdr3_aa: ASTPGQATDTQY

v_call: TRBV7-9
cdr3_aa: ASSLDGLAVYEQY

v_call: TRBV7-2
cdr3_aa: ASSSARDYRYEQY

v_call: TRBV5-1
cdr3_aa: ASSLESGRMNTGELF

v_call: TRBV30
cdr3_aa: AWSKPDRGNTEAF